This TCR beta chain was profiled in a study of T-cell memory formation after mild COVID-19. At the level of the study: Most TCR clusters belonged to a single donor.

Study-level points and caveats: The pre-infection memory compartment contained some responding clones, suggesting cross-reactive memory joined. Most CD4+ clones that shrank were in CM and EM, while CD8+ ones turned up in EMRA. The second-wave clones peaking on day 37 were not confirmed as SARS-CoV-2-specific.

This clonotype has just a few counts. Its specificity is unknown. The junction had 6 bases not matched to a gene; V was cut back by 4 bases and J by 1 base. The CDR3 length is 15 residues. CDR1 and CDR2 (germline): WSHSY, SAAADI. Each CDR3 protein is one row after TCRdb ran MiXCR on the 5' RACE reads. Seen here are some 300,000 distinct CDR3 sequences, 20% to 25% observed once, and the top ten hold roughly 23%. Sequenced sample: PBMCs or a T cell subset sorted from them (not recorded which). The rearrangement links TRBV10-2 to TRBJ2-7, with TRBD2 matching over 8 bases. The receptor was isolated from a man between 18 and 29 years old who had mild COVID-19 (a few samples of this study predate the infection). Cell type and time point are not known. As DNA, the CDR3 is TGCGCCAGCAGTGGCCGGGAGGGAGTATCCTACGAGCAGTACTTC. Encoded protein: CASSGREGVSYEQYF.